One sample yielded the 6 T cell receptor beta chains listed below, sequenced in a study of cytomegalovirus exposure and HLA in healthy donors. Primers for the PCR totalled 60 Vbeta and 13 Jbeta. Only in-frame clones appear in the TCRdb table, and some are missing; sequencing was by immunoSEQ multiplex PCR. The sample consists of under 120,000 clones, roughly 78% of them appearing once. Sequenced: PBMCs. The receptors derive from a woman in her 40s in good health and CMV-seronegative.

The rearrangement uses TRBV11-2 and TRBJ1-1; D not certain. V was pared by 6 bases and J by 6 bases, with 8 bases between. Germline V CDR1 and CDR2: SGHAT, FQNNGV. The CDR3 has 11 amino acids. The CDR3 bases are TGTGCCAGCAGTTCAATGTCTGAAGCTTTCTTT. Protein: CASSSMSEAFF.

Only one count was recorded for this clone. The V call is TRBV5-6, the J call TRBJ1-1; weak D call: TRBD1 (6 bases). CDR3 size: 13 residues. The ends were cut back, 2 bases at V and 11 bases at J, with 16 bases in the middle. The V gene's germline CDR1 is SGHDT and CDR2 YYEEEE. CDR3 residues: CASSLGGGGGAFF. For the CDR3, the DNA is TGTGCCAGCAGCTTAGGGGGGGGCGGCGGGGCTTTCTTT.

The V call is TRBV11-2, the J call TRBJ2-1; 8 bases map to TRBD2. This CDR3 comprises 14 residues. V lost 6 bases, J lost 5 bases, and 6 bases stayed unmatched. Germline V gives CDR1 SGHAT, CDR2 FQNNGV. This CDR3 is CASSRSGADNEQFF. CDR3 sequence (DNA): TGTGCCAGCAGTCGTAGCGGGGCAGACAATGAGCAGTTCTTC.

The rearrangement links TRBV28 to TRBJ1-2; a possible D gene is TRBD1 (6 bases). The V end was cut by 6 bases, the J end by 4 bases, with 18 bases between. Germline CDR1 MDHEN, CDR2 SYDVKM. The CDR3 is 15 amino acids. CDR3: CASSQGTVSSYGYTF. CDR3 DNA: TGTGCCAGCAGCCAGGGGACCGTGAGTTCCTATGGCTACACCTTC.

CDR3 amino acids: CATSETGGPYNEQFF. DNA for the CDR3: TGTGCCACCAGCGAAACAGGGGGCCCCTACAATGAGCAGTTCTTC. The J gene is TRBJ2-1, the V gene TRBV15; 9 nucleotides agree with TRBD1. The CDR3 extends over 15 amino acids. With V trimmed by 5 bases and J by 2 bases, 4 bases remained unmatched. CDR1 LNHNV and CDR2 YYDKDF come from the germline V gene (reference sequence).

About this clone: The same CDR3 also results from other DNA sequences found in this sample. The chain has TRBV7-2 and TRBJ2-7, with 9 bases matching TRBD1. The CDR3 runs 15 residues. Unmatched junction bases numbered 6, after V lost 4 bases and J lost 2 bases. Per the germline V gene, CDR1 is SGHTA and CDR2 is FQGNSA. CDR3 region: CASSYHRGLAYEQYF. CDR3 nucleotide sequence: TGTGCCAGCAGCTACCACAGGGGGCTAGCCTACGAGCAGTACTTC.